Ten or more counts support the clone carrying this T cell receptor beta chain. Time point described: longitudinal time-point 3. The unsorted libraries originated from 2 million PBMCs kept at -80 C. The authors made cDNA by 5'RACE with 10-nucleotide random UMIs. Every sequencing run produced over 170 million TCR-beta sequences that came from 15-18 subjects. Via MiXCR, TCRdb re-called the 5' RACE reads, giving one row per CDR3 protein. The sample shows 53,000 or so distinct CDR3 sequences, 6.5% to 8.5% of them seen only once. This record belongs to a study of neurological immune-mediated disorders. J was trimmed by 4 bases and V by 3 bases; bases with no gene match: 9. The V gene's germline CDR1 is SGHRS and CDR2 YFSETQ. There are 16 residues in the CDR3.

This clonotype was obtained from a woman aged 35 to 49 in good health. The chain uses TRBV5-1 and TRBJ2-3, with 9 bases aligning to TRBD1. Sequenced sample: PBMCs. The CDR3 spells CASSSAGTGMADTQYF. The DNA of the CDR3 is TGCGCCAGCAGCTCCGCCGGGACAGGGATGGCAGATACGCAGTATTTT. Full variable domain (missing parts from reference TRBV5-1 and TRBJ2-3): KAGVTQTPRYLIKTRGQQVTLSCSPISGHRSVSWYQQTPGQGLQFLFEYFSETQRNKGNFPGRFSGRQFSNSRSEMNVSTLELGDSALYLCASSSAGTGMADTQYFGPGTRLTVL.